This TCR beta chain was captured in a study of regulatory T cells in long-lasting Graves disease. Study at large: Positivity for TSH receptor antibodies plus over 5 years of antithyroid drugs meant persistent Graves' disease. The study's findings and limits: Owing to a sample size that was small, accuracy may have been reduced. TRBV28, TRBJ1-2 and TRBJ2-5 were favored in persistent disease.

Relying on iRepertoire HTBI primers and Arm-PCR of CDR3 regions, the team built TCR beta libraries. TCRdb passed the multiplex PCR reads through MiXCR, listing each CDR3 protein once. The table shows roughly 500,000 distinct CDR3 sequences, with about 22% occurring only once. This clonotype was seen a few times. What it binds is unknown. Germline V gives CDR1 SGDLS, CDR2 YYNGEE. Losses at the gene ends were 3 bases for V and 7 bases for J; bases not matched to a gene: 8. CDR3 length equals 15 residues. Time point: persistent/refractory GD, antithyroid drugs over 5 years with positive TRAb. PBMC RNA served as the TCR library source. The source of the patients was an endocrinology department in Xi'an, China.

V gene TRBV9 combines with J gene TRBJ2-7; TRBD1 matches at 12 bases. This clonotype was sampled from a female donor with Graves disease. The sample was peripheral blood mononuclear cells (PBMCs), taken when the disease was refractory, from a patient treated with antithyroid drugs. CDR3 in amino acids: CASSARGTGGGEQYF. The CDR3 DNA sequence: TGTGCCAGCAGCGCACGCGGGACAGGGGGCGGGGAGCAGTACTTC.